The source of this T cell receptor (beta chain) is a study of control samples from healthy donors and cancer patients. Profiled with immunoSEQ multiplex PCR; TCRdb holds only in-frame clones, not every one. The sample carries around 89,000 clones, about four fifths recorded once. Trimming cost V 5 bases and J 8 bases, with 15 bases left between them. The V gene's germline CDR1 is MNHEY and CDR2 SMNVEV (reference sequence). This CDR3 contains 14 residues. This chain uses TRBV27 with TRBJ1-4, with D possibly matching TRBD1 (5 bases). Source material: blood. The TCR comes from a woman in her sixties in good health. The CDR3 DNA is TGTGCCAGCAGTCCCGGGAGGGGTGGGGAAAAACTGTTTTTT. Translated, it gives CASSPGRGGEKLFF.